This entry concerns a single T cell receptor (beta chain). The data are from a study of shared clonotypes between healthy human individuals. Across the study: Three CD4 naive, three CD4 memory, two CD8 naive and one CD8 memory plate were used per donor.

The germline V gene has CDR1 LNHDA and CDR2 SQIVND (reference sequence). The CDR3 is 15 residues long. Losses at the gene ends were 6 bases for V and 4 bases for J; bases not matched to a gene: 2. Deep-level running was used for the assay. The authors' processing: In the immunoSEQ data, sequences were junction-only and lacked quality scores, so filtering differed. Sequenced by immunoSEQ multiplex PCR; TCRdb stores in-frame clones only, minus some. That table gives V, J and clone size, and the DNA gave D and trimming. The table lists about 1.1 million clones, 70% to 85% of them singletons. Every one of the donors was a Caucasian adult that lived in Nashville, Tennessee.

The rearrangement joins TRBV19 to TRBJ2-1; the match to TRBD2 covers 14 bases. The receptor was derived from a man younger than 30 in good health. Some clones in this sample may be carry-over from other donors' samples. The sample was memory CD4+ T cells from PBMCs. Noted subset: CD45RA-negative fraction. The CDR3: CASRWTSGRYNEQFF. CDR3 DNA sequence: TGTGCCAGTAGATGGACTAGCGGGAGGTACAATGAGCAGTTCTTC. The full variable domain, with the rest looked up from reference TRBV19 and TRBJ2-1, is DGGITQSPKYLFRKEGQNVTLSCEQNLNHDAMYWYRQDPGQGLRLIYYSQIVNDFQKGDIAEGYSVSREKKESFPLTVTSAQKNPTAFYLCASRWTSGRYNEQFFGPGTRLTVL.